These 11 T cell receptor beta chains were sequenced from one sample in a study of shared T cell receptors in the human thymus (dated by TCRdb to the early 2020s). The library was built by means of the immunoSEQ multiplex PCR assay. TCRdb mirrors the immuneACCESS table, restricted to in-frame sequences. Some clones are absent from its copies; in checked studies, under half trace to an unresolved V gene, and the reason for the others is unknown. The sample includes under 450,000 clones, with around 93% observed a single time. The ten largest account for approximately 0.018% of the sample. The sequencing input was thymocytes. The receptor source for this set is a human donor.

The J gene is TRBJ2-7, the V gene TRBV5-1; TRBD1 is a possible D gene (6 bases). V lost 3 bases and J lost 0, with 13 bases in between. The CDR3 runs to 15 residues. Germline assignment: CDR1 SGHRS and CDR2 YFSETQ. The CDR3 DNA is TGCGCCAGCAGCTCCACCGGGACAACCTCCTACGAGCAGTACTTC. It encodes CASSSTGTTSYEQYF.

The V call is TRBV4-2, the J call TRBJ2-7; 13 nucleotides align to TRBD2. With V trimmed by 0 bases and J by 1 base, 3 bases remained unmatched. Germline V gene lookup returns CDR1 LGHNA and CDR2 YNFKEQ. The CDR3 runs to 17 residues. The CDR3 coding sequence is TGTGCCAGCAGCCAAGATCGGGGACTAGCGGGGTCCTACGAGCAGTACTTC. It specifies CASSQDRGLAGSYEQYF.

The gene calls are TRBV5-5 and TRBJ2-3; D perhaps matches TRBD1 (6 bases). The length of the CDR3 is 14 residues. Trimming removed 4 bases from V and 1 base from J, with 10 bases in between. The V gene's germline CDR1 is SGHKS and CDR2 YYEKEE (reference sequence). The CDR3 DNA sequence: TGTGCCAGCAGCGACCGACAGGGCACAGATACGCAGTATTTT. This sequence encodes CASSDRQGTDTQYF.

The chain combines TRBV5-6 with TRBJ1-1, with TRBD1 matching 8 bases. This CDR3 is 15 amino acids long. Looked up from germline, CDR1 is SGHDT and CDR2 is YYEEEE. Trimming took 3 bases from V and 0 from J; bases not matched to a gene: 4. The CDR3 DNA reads TGTGCCAGCAGCTATAGACAGGGGCTGAACACTGAAGCTTTCTTT. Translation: CASSYRQGLNTEAFF.

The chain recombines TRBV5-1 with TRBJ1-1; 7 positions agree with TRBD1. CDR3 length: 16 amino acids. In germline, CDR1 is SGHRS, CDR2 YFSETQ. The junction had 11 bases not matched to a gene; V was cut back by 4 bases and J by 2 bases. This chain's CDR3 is CASSTDRRETNTEAFF. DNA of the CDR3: TGCGCCAGCAGCACGGACAGGCGAGAAACCAACACTGAAGCTTTCTTT.

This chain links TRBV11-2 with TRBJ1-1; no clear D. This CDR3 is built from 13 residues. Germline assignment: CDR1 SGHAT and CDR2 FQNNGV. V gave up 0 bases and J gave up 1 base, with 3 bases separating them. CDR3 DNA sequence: TGTGCCAGCAGCTTAGAGAGGAACACTGAAGCTTTCTTT. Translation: CASSLERNTEAFF.

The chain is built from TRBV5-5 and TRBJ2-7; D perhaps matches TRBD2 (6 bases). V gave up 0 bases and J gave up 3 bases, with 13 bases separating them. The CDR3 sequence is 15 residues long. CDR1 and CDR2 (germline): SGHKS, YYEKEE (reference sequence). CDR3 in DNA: TGTGCCAGCAGCTTGGGCGGGACCCCTAGCTACGAGCAGTACTTC. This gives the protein CASSLGGTPSYEQYF. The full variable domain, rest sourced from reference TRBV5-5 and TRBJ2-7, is DAGVTQSPTHLIKTRGQQVTLRCSPISGHKSVSWYQQVLGQGPQFIFQYYEKEERGRGNFPDRFSARQFPNYSSELNVNALLLGDSALYLCASSLGGTPSYEQYFGPGTRLTVT.

In DNA form, the CDR3 reads TGTGCCAGCAGCGTAGGGGTGGCGCCTTCCTACGAGCAGTACTTC. Translated: CASSVGVAPSYEQYF. This chain uses TRBV9 with TRBJ2-7; D gene ambiguous. V was shortened by 0 bases and J by 1 base, with 11 bases between the two germline ends. Per the germline V gene, CDR1 is SGDLS and CDR2 is YYNGEE. The length of the CDR3 is 15 residues.

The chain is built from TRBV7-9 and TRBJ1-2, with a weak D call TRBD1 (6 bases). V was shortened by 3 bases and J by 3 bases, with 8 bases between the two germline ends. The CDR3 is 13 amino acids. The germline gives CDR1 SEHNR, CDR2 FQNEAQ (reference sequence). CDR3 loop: CASSLRTDYGYTF. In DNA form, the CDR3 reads TGTGCCAGCAGCTTGCGGACAGACTATGGCTACACCTTC.

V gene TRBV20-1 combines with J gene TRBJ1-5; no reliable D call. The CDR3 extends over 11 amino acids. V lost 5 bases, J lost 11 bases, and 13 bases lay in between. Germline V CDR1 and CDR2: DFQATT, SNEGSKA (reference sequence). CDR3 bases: TGCAGTGCTCACTTGGGGAAATCCCAGCATTTT. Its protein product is CSAHLGKSQHF.

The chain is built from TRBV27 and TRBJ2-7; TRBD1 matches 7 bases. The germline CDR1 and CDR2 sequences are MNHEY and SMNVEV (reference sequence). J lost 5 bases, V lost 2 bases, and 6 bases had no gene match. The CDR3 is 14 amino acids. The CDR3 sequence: CASSLRDSRHEQYF. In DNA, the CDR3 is TGTGCCAGCAGTTTACGGGACAGTCGCCACGAGCAGTACTTC.